Sequencing of this TCR beta chain was carried out in a study of CD8+ T cells in alopecia areata (dated by TCRdb to the late 2010s). Regarding the research as a whole: Treated patients were enrolled in an open-label pilot trial of oral tofacitinib, 5 to 10 mg twice daily, for moderate-to-severe alopecia areata. TCRbeta CDR3 regions were amplified by immunoSEQ multiplex PCR using 35 Vbeta forward and 13 Jbeta reverse primers. To study T cell clonal expansion in alopecia areata, the researchers applied high-throughput TCRbeta sequencing to both the C3H/HeJ mouse model and human patients. Scalp clonality was compared among normal scalp (n=4), patchy alopecia areata scalp (n=8), and alopecia totalis/universalis scalp (n=8). Biopsies were taken from tofacitinib-treated patients at baseline and at 4 and 24 weeks of treatment, and a later scalp biopsy was taken in several of the tofacitinib-treated patients. On the human side, TCRbeta sequencing was run on scalp tissue and on sorted CD4+ and CD8+ peripheral blood T cells from healthy controls and from alopecia areata patients with either patchy or totalis/universalis disease. RNA was extracted with the PAXgene miRNA kit for fixed scalp, the miRNeasy kit for PBMCs, and the RNeasy kit for mouse skin. Tofacitinib was administered for 6 to 18 months, and 6 months of follow-up off drug were then conducted to assess delayed response and recurrence.

The time point label, as the study defines it: baseline before oral tofacitinib. From alopecia areata patients, peripheral blood was collected along with lesional scalp punch biopsies. PBMCs were isolated by density centrifugation and stained for CD3, CD4 and CD8, and CD4+ and CD8+ T cells were sorted on a FACSAria. Broader findings and caveats from the paper: Compared with mice, TCR sequences shared between patients were less clear, possibly partly because of HLA diversity across the patient population. Compared with normal scalp, lesional scalp, particularly in alopecia totalis/universalis, had higher clonality and more expanded CD8+ clones, which suggests antigenic drive. Scalp TCR repertoire analysis is complicated because resident alphabeta T cells in normal human skin are also sequenced, whereas mouse skin is dominated by gammadelta T cells.

About this clone itself: The antigen it recognizes is unknown. The record has no base qualities; no much larger clone is one base away.

Libraries were made using the immunoSEQ multiplex PCR assay. To provide template for TCR sequencing, every sample had RNA extracted and reverse transcribed into cDNA. First-strand cDNA was synthesized with SuperScript III using a 2:1 mix of oligo-dT and random hexamers. A synthetic immune receptor repertoire was used to assess amplification bias, and residual bias was removed computationally. On the study's bioinformatics: Raw reads were preprocessed to remove errors, and CDR3 was defined according to IMGT conventions as the region from the conserved cysteine to phenylalanine. Clonality was computed as 1 minus the Shannon entropy, with the entropy normalized by log2 of the number of productive unique TCRs. Scalp TCRbeta sequences were cross-referenced with sorted blood CD4 and CD8 repertoires so that the CD4 or CD8 identity of scalp clones could be inferred. TCRdb re-hosts the immuneACCESS table, in-frame sequences only. Its copies lack some clones; in the studies checked, an unresolved V gene accounts for under half of them, and the cause for the rest is not known. The DNA was the basis for D and trimming; V, J and clone size are from that table. The sample has more than 200,000 clones on record, about two thirds of them singletons. Of the sample, under 1.5% falls within the top ten clones.

From the cysteine up to the phenylalanine, the CDR3 has a length of 13 residues. The entry retains the CDR3 DNA only, 39 bases that are in frame from base 1. Trimming costs V 7 bases and J 2 bases, and their ends lie 10 bases apart. CDR1 is given as SGHDT and CDR2 as YYEEEE, both from the germline V gene. Recombination linked TRBV5-6 to TRBJ1-5, with no confident D gene call. The TCR originated in a human donor with alopecia areata. The specimen was CD4+ T cells sorted from blood, collected at week 0. The DNA sequence follows: TGTGCCAGCGGATCCCGAGGCAATCAGCCCCAGCATTTT. Translated, this is CASGSRGNQPQHF.